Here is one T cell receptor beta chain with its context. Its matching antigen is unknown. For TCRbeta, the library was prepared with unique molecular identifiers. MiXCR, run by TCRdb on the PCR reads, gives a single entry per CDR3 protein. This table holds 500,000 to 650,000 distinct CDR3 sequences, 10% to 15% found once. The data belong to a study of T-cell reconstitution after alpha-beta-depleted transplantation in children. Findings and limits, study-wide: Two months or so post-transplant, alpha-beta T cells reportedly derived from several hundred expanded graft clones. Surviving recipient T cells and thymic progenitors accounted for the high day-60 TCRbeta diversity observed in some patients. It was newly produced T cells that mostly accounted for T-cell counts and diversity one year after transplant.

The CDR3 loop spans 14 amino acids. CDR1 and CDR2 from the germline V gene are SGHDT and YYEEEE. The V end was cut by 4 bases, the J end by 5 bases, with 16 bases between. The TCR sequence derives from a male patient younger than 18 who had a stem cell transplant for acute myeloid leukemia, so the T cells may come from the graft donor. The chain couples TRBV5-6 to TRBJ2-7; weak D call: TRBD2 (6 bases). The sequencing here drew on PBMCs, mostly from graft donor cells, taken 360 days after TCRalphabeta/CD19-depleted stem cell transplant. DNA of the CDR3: TGTGCCAGCAGCCCTGGGCTTGGGGGGAACGAGCAGTACTTC. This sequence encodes CASSPGLGGNEQYF.